This TCR beta chain was recovered during a study of beta chain features in type 1 diabetes. Turning to the study itself: Patients looked much like healthy donors when it came to age, gender and cell yields.

Study observations and caveats: A moderate, significant TCRB CDR3 shortening appeared in type 1 diabetes across four CD4+ subsets.

Isolated RNA was reverse transcribed in full, so expressed TCRB transcripts were sequenced. This table comes from immunoSEQ multiplex PCR, and its TCRdb copy is limited to in-frame clones, with some not included. The table includes 500,000 to 800,000 clones, roughly 12% detected once. The CDR3 has 15 amino acids. Germline V gene sequence: CDR1 SNHLY, CDR2 FYNNEI. Trimming cost V 6 bases and J 0 bases, with 12 bases left between them. With regard to this clone: What it binds is unknown.

The gene calls are TRBV2 and TRBJ1-5, with a weak D call TRBD1 (5 bases). This TCR was sampled from a young man with type 1 diabetes. Material: naive CD4+ T cells from blood. CDR3 DNA sequence: TGTGCCAGCAGAGTTGACAGTTTTAGCAATCAGCCCCAGCATTTT. This codes for CASRVDSFSNQPQHF.